The following is a TCR beta chain sequence with its context. What it binds is unknown. Using immunoSEQ multiplex PCR, the repertoire was profiled, and TCRdb retains in-frame clones only, with some absent. This table has approximately 210,000 clones, approximately 72% appearing once. This record belongs to a study of cytotoxic CD8 clonotypes in ibrutinib-treated CLL. Background on the study: Of a cohort that held around 10 relapsed/refractory and around 14 treatment-naive patients, 17 to 18 were IGHV unmutated. Patients attained around 25 partial and 2 complete responses; at median 68 months, 14 remained remitted while around twelve progressed. Study-wide results and caveats: Clonality increased at ibrutinib response, then returned toward baseline at progression.

From germline, CDR1 is MDHEN and CDR2 SYDVKM. Trimming removed 7 bases from V and 7 bases from J, with 19 bases in between. The CDR3 sequence is 14 residues long. This material consisted of PBMCs, taken after 24 months of ibrutinib treatment. The sequence was collected from a human donor with chronic lymphocytic leukemia. The chain has TRBV28 and TRBJ1-1; D possibly corresponds to TRBD1 (5 bases). This chain's CDR3 is CASITGTQRYEAFF. The CDR3, as DNA: TGTGCCAGCATCACCGGGACTCAAAGATATGAAGCTTTCTTT. Full variable domain (outside the CDR3, taken from reference TRBV28 and TRBJ1-1): DVKVTQSSRYLVKRTGEKVFLECVQDMDHENMFWYRQDPGLGLRLIYFSYDVKMKEKGDIPEGYSVSREKKERFSLILESASTNQTSMYLCASITGTQRYEAFFGQGTRLTVV.